The clone carrying this T cell receptor (beta chain) was detected a few times. Constant-segment primers and 5'RACE yielded cDNA libraries for TCR alpha and TCR beta, each carrying sample barcodes and UMIs. TCRdb recomputed calls from the 5' RACE reads with MiXCR, one row per CDR3 protein. This sample has 200,000 to 250,000 distinct CDR3 sequences, with about 16% found just once. This entry is derived from a study of T-cell memory formation after mild COVID-19. The sequencing sample was made of PBMCs or a T cell subset sorted from them (not recorded which). The sequence was obtained from a man aged 18 to 30 who had mild COVID-19 (a few samples of this study predate the infection). Cell type and time point are not known.

The CDR3 DNA reads as TGTGCCAGCAGCGTCGACAGGGGGGTTTTCTACGAGCAGTACTTC. It specifies CASSVDRGVFYEQYF. The rearrangement uses TRBV7-2 and TRBJ2-7, with 9 bases that match TRBD1. Germline CDR1 reads SGHTA; CDR2 reads FQGNSA. CDR3 size: 15 residues. J lost 3 bases, V lost 5 bases, and 8 bases had no gene match.